A selection of T cell receptor beta chains follows, all from one sample in a study of shared clonotypes between healthy human individuals. Only in-frame clones appear in the TCRdb table, and some are missing; sequencing was by immunoSEQ multiplex PCR. Altogether millions of clones are present, around 90% being singletons, with the ten largest covering roughly 0.14%. What was sequenced was naive CD4+ T cells sorted from blood. The receptors stem from a man younger than 30 in good health. Each CDR3 is given with its conserved first and last residue. A D gene is named only where the DNA matches it firmly.

D gene	V gene	J gene	CDR3 protein	CDR3 DNA
TRBD2	TRBV11-2	TRBJ2-5	CASNPSGGETQYF	TGTGCCAGCAACCCTAGCGGGGGGGAGACCCAGTACTTC
NA	TRBV6-5	TRBJ2-7	CASSSHGGLSYEQYF	TGTGCCAGCAGTTCTCATGGCGGGCTCTCCTACGAGCAGTACTTC
NA	TRBV5-1	TRBJ2-6	CASSLEPSGYSGANVLTF	TGCGCCAGCAGCTTGGAGCCCAGTGGTTACTCTGGGGCCAACGTCCTGACTTTC
NA	TRBV4-1	TRBJ1-5	CASSQAPNNQPQHF	TGCGCCAGCAGCCAAGCCCCCAATAATCAGCCCCAGCATTTT
NA	TRBV30	TRBJ1-6	CAWAAGDSPLHF	TGTGCCTGGGCGGCAGGGGATTCACCCCTCCACTTT
TRBD2	TRBV7-8	TRBJ2-5	CASGAGAGETQYF	TGTGCCAGTGGGGCGGGAGCAGGGGAGACCCAGTACTTC
NA	TRBV6-5	TRBJ1-4	CASRGFQNEKLFF	TGTGCCAGCAGGGGCTTTCAAAATGAAAAACTGTTTTTT
TRBD2	TRBV19	TRBJ2-3	CASSPIAGSSTDTQYF	TGTGCCAGTAGTCCCATAGCGGGGTCTAGCACAGATACGCAGTATTTT
NA	TRBV27	TRBJ2-1	CASSPLGNNEQFF	TGTGCCAGCAGTCCACTCGGAAACAATGAGCAGTTCTTC
NA	TRBV30	TRBJ1-5	CASGPLGQPQHF	TGTGCCTCGGGACCGCTAGGTCAGCCCCAGCATTTT
NA	TRBV10-3	TRBJ1-2	CAISDGVNYGYTF	TGTGCCATCAGTGATGGGGTTAACTATGGCTACACCTTC
TRBD1	TRBV7-2	TRBJ1-2	CASSSDRGNYGYTF	TGTGCCAGCAGCTCGGACAGGGGGAACTATGGCTACACCTTC
NA	TRBV11-2	TRBJ1-1	CASSQIGQTEAFF	TGTGCCAGCAGCCAAATAGGGCAAACTGAAGCTTTCTTT